This T cell receptor beta chain originates from a study of CD8+CD57+ T cells in acquired aplastic anemia. Study-wide findings and caveats: Patients had fewer than 35 CD8+ CDR3 sequences in common with controls (the shared set). Controls and patients did not differ significantly in CD8+ Simpson's diversity.

The CDR3 is made up of 16 amino acids. Germline CDR1 and CDR2: ENHRY and SYGVKD. V trimming: 6 bases; J trimming: 1 base; junction bases outside the gene matches: 10. TCR beta VDJ and CDR3 profiling used genomic DNA as template. TCRdb reprocessed the reads via MiXCR and lists one record per CDR3 protein. The top ten clones hold less than 10% of a sample with under 350,000 distinct CDR3 sequences, roughly half of them seen once. In the case of this clonotype: The antigen is not known.

The clonotype originates from a human donor with severe aplastic anemia or a healthy control (not recorded which). The V call is TRBV10-3, the J call TRBJ2-7, with 9 bases aligning to TRBD2. The sequencing input was sorted CD4+, CD8+, or CD8+CD57+ T cells (not recorded which) from PBMCs. The CDR3 protein is CAIRSREGEGSYEQYF. The CDR3, as DNA: TGTGCCATCAGATCGCGGGAGGGCGAAGGGTCCTACGAGCAGTACTTC.